Reported below is one TCR beta chain. The assay was immunoSEQ multiplex PCR, and TCRdb's table has in-frame clones only and misses some. The sample lists about 110,000 clones; roughly 90% were seen once. The data derive from a study of T cell responses to AZD1222 COVID-19 vaccine. This CDR3 is 14 amino acids long. The V and J ends lost 5 bases and 6 bases, in that order; junction bases with no gene match: 6. Germline V gene lookup returns CDR1 MDHEN and CDR2 SYDVKM. Material: peripheral blood, obtained on day 0 of AZD1222 vaccination. This chain connects TRBV28 to TRBJ1-2; 10 bases are a match to TRBD1. The receptor comes from an adult in good health. The CDR3: CASSPRTGGDGYTF. The CDR3 nucleotides are TGTGCCAGCAGTCCCCGGACAGGGGGGGATGGCTACACCTTC.